This record looks at one TCR beta chain sequence and its context. The data stem from a study of blood T cell repertoires in COVID-19. Method: immunoSEQ multiplex PCR; TCRdb's copy keeps in-frame clones and lacks some. The profile covers 70,000 to 95,000 clones, with around 89% appearing a single time and over 11% taken by the ten largest. The junction had 14 bases not matched to a gene; V was cut back by 3 bases and J by 7 bases. The CDR3 extends over 16 amino acids. The germline V gene encodes CDR1 MDHEN and CDR2 SYDVKM. This TCR was recovered from a man between 65 and 85 years old with active or convalescent COVID-19. The J gene is TRBJ1-2, the V gene TRBV28; 7 bases are shared with TRBD1. Sequences were obtained from peripheral blood. The CDR3 loop is CASSFNRQGPRSGYTF. The CDR3 DNA reads TGTGCCAGCAGTTTTAACAGACAGGGCCCCCGGAGTGGCTACACCTTC.